This T cell receptor beta chain was captured by sequencing in a study of early T cells in non-severe SARS-CoV-2 infection. Study-level background: The input, bulk RNA from unsorted whole blood, was sequenced, and chains were unpaired.

This clonotype has a count of ten or more. Trimming pared 5 bases from V and 2 bases from J, leaving 12 bases between. Per germline, CDR1 SQVTM and CDR2 ANQGSEA. The CDR3 loop spans 14 amino acids. Unique molecular identifiers tagged individual cDNA molecules. TCRdb reprocessed the 5' RACE reads via MiXCR and lists one record per CDR3 protein. This sample yields about 81,000 distinct CDR3 sequences, of which more than 5% are seen a single time; 7.8% belongs to the top ten. This TCR was recovered from an adult who was a healthcare worker with PCR-confirmed SARS-CoV-2 infection or an uninfected control (not recorded which). Sequencing input: whole blood. V gene TRBV29-1 combines with J gene TRBJ2-2; D possibly corresponds to TRBD1 (6 bases). The CDR3 DNA sequence: TGCAGCGTTCGAGGACAGATCAACACCGGGGAGCTGTTTTTT. Protein: CSVRGQINTGELFF.